This T cell receptor (beta chain) originates from a study of T cells expressing NK-cell markers. The CDR3 sequence is 15 residues long. The germline CDR1 and CDR2 sequences are SGHVS and FQNEAQ. TCRdb reprocessed the 5' RACE reads, keeping one entry per CDR3 protein, no DNA. This sample's table reports approximately 420,000 distinct CDR3 sequences. Specimen: blood T cells: a sorted CD56 or NKG2C T cell subset, CD4+ or CD8+ T cells, or bulk PBMC T cells (not recorded which). The sequence came from a woman in her forties or fifties in good health. The J gene is TRBJ2-5, the V gene TRBV7-8; no DNA is available, so the TRBD2 call from TCRdb remains unchecked. CDR3 residues: CASGHRAGGGETQYF.